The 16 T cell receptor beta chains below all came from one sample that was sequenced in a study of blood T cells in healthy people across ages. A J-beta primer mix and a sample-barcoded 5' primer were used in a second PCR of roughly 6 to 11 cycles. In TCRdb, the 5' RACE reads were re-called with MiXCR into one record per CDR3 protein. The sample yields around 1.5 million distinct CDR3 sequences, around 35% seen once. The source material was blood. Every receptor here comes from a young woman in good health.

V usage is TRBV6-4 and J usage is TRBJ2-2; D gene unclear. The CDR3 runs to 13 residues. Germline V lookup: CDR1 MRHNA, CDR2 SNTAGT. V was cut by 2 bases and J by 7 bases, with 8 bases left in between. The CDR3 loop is CASSDEGGGELFF. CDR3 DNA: TGTGCCAGCAGTGACGAAGGCGGCGGGGAGCTGTTTTTT.

Here the CDR3 DNA reads TGTGCCAGCAGCGACACTGTGAACACTGAAGCTTTCTTT. Its protein product is CASSDTVNTEAFF. V usage is TRBV7-9 and J usage is TRBJ1-1, with no clear D. The CDR3 is 13 residues long. The germline V gene encodes CDR1 SEHNR and CDR2 FQNEAQ (reference sequence). The ends were cut back, 5 bases at V and 0 bases at J, with 7 bases in the middle.

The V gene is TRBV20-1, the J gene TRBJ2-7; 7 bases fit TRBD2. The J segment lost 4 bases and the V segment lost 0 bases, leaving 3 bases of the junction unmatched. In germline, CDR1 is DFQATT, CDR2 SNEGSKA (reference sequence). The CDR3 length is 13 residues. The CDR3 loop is CSARDWEGYEQYF. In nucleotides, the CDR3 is TGCAGTGCTAGAGATTGGGAGGGATACGAGCAGTACTTC.

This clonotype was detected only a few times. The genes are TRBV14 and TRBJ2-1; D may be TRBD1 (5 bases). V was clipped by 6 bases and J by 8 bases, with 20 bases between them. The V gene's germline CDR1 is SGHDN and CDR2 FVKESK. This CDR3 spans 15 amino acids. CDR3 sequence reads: CASSITGAPSHEQFF. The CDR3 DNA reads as TGTGCCAGCAGTATTACAGGAGCCCCCAGCCATGAGCAGTTCTTC.

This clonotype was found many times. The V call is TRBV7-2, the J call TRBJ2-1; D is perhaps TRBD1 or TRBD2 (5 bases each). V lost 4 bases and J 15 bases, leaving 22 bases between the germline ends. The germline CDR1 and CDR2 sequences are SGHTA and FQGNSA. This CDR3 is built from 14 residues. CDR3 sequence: CASSSPRDLRRWFF. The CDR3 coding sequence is TGTGCCAGCAGCTCCCCCCGGGACCTCCGAAGATGGTTCTTC.

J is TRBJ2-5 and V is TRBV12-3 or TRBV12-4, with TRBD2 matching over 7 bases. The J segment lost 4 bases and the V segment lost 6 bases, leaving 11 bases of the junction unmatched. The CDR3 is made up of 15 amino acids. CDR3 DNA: TGTGCCAGCAGCCCGGGGAGGGGAAATGGAGAGACCCAGTACTTC. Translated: CASSPGRGNGETQYF.

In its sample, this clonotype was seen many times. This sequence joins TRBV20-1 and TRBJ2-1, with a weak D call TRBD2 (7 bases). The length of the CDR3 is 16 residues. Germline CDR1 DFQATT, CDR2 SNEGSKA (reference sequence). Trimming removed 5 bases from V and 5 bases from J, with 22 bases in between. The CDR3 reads CSALEVAGAVDNEQFF. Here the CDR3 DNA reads TGCAGTGCTTTAGAAGTGGCGGGGGCTGTGGACAATGAGCAGTTCTTC.

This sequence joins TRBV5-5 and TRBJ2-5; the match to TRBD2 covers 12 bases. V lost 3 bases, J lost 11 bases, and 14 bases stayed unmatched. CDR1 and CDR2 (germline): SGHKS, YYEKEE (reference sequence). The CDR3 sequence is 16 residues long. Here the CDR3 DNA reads TGTGCCAGCAGCTCCTGGACTAGCGGGGACAGTGTGGAGCAGTACTTC. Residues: CASSSWTSGDSVEQYF.

Written as DNA, the CDR3 is TGCAGTGCTAGGGATTTAGACATGGACACTGAAGCTTTCTTT. This gives the protein CSARDLDMDTEAFF. This rearrangement joins TRBV20-1 to TRBJ1-1, with no clear D. Trimming removed 3 bases at V and 3 bases at J, with 14 bases between. The length of the CDR3 is 14 residues. Germline V lookup: CDR1 DFQATT, CDR2 SNEGSKA (reference sequence).

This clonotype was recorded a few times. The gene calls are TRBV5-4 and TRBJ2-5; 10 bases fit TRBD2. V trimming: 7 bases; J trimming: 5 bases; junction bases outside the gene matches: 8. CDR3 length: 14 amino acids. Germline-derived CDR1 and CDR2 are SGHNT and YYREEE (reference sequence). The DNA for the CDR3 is TGTGCCAGCGCGAGCGGGACTAGCGCCGAGACCCAGTACTTC. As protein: CASASGTSAETQYF. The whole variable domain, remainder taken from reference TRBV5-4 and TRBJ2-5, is ETGVTQSPTHLIKTRGQQVTLRCSSQSGHNTVSWYQQALGQGPQFIFQYYREEENGRGNFPPRFSGLQFPNYSSELNVNALELDDSALYLCASASGTSAETQYFGPGTRLLVL.

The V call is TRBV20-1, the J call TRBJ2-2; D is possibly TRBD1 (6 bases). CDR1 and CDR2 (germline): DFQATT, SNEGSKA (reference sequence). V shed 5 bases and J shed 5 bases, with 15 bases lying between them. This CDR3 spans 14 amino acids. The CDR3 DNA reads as TGCAGTGCTCCGCGCCATAGGGGGACCGGGGAGCTGTTTTTT. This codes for CSAPRHRGTGELFF.

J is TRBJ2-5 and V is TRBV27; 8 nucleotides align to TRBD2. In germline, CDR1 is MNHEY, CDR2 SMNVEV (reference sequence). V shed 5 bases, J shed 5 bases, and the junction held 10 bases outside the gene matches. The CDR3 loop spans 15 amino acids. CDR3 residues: CASSLLRGAQETQYF. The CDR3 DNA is TGTGCCAGCAGTCTCCTGCGGGGGGCCCAGGAGACCCAGTACTTC.

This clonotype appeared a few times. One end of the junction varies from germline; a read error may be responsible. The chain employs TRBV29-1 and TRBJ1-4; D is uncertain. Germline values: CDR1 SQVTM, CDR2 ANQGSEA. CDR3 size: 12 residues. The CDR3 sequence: CSVEGPNEKLFF. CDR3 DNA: TGCAGCGTCGAAGGGCCTAATGAAAAACTGTTTTTT.

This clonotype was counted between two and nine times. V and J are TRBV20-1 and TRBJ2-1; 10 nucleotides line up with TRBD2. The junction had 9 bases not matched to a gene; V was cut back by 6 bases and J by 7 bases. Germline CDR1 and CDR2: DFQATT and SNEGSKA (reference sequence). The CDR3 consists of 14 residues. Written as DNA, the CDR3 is TGCAGTGCCTTAGGGACTAGCGTGGGGAATGAGCAGTTCTTC. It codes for CSALGTSVGNEQFF.

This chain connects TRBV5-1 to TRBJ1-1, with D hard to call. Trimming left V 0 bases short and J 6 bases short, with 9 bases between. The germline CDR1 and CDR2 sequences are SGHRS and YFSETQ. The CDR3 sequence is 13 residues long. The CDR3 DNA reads TGCGCCAGCAGCTTGGGCCCCGAGGCTGAAGCTTTCTTT. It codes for CASSLGPEAEAFF.

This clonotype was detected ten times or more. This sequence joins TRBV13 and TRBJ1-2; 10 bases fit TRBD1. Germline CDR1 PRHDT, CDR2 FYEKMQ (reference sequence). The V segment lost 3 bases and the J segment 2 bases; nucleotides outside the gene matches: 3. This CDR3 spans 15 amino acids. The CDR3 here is CASSFRQGANYGYTF. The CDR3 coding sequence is TGTGCCAGCAGCTTCCGACAGGGGGCGAACTATGGCTACACCTTC.